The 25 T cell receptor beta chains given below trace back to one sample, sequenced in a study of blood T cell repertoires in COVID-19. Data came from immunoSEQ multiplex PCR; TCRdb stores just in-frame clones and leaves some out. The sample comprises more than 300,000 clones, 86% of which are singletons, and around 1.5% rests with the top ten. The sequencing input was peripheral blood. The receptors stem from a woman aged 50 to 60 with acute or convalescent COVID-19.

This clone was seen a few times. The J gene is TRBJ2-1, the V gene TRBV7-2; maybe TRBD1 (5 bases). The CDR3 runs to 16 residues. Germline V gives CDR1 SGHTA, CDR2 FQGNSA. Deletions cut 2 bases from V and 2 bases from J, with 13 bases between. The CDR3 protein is CASSLWGRVPYNEQFF. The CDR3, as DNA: TGTGCCAGCAGCTTATGGGGCAGGGTCCCCTACAATGAGCAGTTCTTC.

CDR3 DNA: TGTGCCAGCAGCTTGCAGGGAACTGGGGCCAACGTCCTGACTTTC. Translation: CASSLQGTGANVLTF. This sequence joins TRBV7-2 and TRBJ2-6; perhaps TRBD1 as D (5 bases). Germline CDR1 SGHTA, CDR2 FQGNSA. Trimming left V 3 bases short and J 2 bases short, with 8 bases between. The CDR3 spans 15 residues.

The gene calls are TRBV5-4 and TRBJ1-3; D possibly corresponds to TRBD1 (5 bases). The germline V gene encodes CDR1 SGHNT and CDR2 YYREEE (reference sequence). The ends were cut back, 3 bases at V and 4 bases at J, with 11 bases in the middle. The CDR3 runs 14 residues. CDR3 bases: TGTGCCAGCAGCTCTGGACAAGTCGGAAACACCATATATTTT. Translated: CASSSGQVGNTIYF.

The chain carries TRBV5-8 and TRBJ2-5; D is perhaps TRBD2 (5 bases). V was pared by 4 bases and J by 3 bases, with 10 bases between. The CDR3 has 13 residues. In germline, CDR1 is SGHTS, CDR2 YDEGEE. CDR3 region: CASSRLAKETQYF. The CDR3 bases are TGTGCCAGCAGCCGGTTAGCGAAAGAGACCCAGTACTTC.

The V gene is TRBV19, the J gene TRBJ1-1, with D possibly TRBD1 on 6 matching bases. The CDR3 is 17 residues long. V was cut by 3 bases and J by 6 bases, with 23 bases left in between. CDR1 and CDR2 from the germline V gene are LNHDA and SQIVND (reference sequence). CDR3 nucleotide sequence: TGTGCCAGTAGTATCCTGGGGGGGCGTACAGGGACCCCTGAAGCTTTCTTT. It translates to CASSILGGRTGTPEAFF.

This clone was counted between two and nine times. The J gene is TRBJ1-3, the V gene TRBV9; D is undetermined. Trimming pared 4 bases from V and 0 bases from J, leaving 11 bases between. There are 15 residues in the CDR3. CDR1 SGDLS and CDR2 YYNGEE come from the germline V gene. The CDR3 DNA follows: TGTGCCAGCAGCACAGACGGTAGCTCTGGAAACACCATATATTTT. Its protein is CASSTDGSSGNTIYF.

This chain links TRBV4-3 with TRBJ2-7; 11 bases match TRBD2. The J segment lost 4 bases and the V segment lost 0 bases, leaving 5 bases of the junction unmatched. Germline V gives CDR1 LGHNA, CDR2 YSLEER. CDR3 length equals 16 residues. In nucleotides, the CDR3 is TGCGCCAGCAGCCAAGATTCACTAGCGGGAGCTTACGAGCAGTACTTC. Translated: CASSQDSLAGAYEQYF.

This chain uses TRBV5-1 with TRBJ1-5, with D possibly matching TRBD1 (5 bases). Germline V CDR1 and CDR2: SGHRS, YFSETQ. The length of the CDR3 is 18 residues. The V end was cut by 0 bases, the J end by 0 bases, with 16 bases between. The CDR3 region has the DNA TGCGCCAGCAGCTTGGTGCCAGGGTCGAGCAATAGCAATCAGCCCCAGCATTTT. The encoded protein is CASSLVPGSSNSNQPQHF.

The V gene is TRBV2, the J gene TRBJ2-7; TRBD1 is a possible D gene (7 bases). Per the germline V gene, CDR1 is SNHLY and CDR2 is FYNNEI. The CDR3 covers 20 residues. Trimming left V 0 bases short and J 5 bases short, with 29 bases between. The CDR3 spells CASSEAVRFRQGGFVHEQYF. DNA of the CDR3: TGTGCCAGCAGTGAAGCGGTACGGTTCCGACAGGGAGGTTTCGTCCACGAGCAGTACTTC.

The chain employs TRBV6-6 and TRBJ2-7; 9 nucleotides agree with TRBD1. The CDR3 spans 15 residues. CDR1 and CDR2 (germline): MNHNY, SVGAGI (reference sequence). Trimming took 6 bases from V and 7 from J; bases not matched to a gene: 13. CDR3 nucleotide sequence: TGTGCCAGCAGCCCCGGGACAGGGTACCCTCGGGAGCAGTACTTC. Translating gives CASSPGTGYPREQYF.

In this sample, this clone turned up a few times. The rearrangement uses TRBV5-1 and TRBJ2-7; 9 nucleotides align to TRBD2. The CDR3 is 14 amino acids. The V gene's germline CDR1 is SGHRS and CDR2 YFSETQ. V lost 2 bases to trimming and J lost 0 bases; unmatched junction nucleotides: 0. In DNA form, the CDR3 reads TGCGCCAGCAGCTTTAGCGGGAGCTCCTACGAGCAGTACTTC. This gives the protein CASSFSGSSYEQYF.

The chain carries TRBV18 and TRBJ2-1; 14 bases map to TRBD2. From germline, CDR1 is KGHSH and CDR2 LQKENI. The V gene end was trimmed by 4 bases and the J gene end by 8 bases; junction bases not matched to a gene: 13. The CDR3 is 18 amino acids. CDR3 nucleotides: TGTGCCAGCTCACTCTTCCAAGGGACTAGCGGGAGCACTGATGAGCAGTTCTTC. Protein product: CASSLFQGTSGSTDEQFF.

The CDR3, as DNA: TGTGCCAGCAGCCCCGCACTCGGACAGGGGACAAGCACAGATACGCAGTATTTT. Translated: CASSPALGQGTSTDTQYF. The chain links TRBV3-1 (or the pseudogene TRBV3-2) to TRBJ2-3, with TRBD1 identical over 9 bases. The V gene's germline CDR1 is LGHDT and CDR2 YNNKEL (reference sequence). With V trimmed by 4 bases and J by 0 bases, 11 bases remained unmatched. The CDR3 has 18 amino acids.

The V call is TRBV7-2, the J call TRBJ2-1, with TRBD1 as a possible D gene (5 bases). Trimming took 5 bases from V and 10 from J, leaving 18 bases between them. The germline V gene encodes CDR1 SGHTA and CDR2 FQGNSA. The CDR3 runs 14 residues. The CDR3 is CASSRQLSPGEQFF. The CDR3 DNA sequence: TGTGCCAGCAGCCGCCAATTGAGTCCAGGGGAGCAGTTCTTC.

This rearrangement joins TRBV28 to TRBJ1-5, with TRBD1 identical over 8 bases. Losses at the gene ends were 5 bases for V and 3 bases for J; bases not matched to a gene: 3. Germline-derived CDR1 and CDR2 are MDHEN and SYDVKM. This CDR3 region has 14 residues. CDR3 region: CASSVGQVNQPQHF. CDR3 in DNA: TGTGCCAGCAGTGTGGGACAGGTCAATCAGCCCCAGCATTTT.

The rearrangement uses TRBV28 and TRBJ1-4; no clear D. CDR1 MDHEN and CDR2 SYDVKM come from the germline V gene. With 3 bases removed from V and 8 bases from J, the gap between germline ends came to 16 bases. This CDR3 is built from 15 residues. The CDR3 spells CASSFIQDPGEKLFF. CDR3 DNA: TGTGCCAGCAGTTTCATTCAGGATCCGGGGGAAAAACTGTTTTTT.

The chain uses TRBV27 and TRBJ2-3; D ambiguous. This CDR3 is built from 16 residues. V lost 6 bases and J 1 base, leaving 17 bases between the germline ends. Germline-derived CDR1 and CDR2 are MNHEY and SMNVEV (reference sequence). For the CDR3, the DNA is TGTGCCAGCAGCCTCCTTGGCGGAGAGCGCACAGATACGCAGTATTTT. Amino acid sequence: CASSLLGGERTDTQYF.

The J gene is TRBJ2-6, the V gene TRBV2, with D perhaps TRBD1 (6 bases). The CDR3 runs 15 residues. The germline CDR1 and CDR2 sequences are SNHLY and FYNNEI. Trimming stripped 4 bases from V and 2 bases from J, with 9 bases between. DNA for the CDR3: TGTGCCAGCAGTGGGAACAGGGCTGGGGCCAACGTCCTGACTTTC. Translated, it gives CASSGNRAGANVLTF.

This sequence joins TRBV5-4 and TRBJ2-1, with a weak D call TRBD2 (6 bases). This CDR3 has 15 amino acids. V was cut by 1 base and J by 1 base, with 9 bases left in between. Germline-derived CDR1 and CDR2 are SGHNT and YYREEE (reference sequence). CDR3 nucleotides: TGTGCCAGCAGCTTGTATGCGGGATCCTACAATGAGCAGTTCTTC. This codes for CASSLYAGSYNEQFF. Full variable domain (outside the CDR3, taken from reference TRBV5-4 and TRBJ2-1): ETGVTQSPTHLIKTRGQQVTLRCSSQSGHNTVSWYQQALGQGPQFIFQYYREEENGRGNFPPRFSGLQFPNYSSELNVNALELDDSALYLCASSLYAGSYNEQFFGPGTRLTVL.

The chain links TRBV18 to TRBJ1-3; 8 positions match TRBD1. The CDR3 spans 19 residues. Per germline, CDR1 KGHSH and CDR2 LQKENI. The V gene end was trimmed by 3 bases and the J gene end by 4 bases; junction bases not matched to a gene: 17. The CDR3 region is CASSPRQGTYGGTGNTIYF. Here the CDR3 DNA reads TGTGCCAGCTCACCTAGACAGGGGACCTACGGTGGAACGGGAAACACCATATATTTT.

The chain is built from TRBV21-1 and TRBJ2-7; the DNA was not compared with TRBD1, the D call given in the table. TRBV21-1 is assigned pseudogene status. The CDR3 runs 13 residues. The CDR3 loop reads CASSTRQGDEQYF. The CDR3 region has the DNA TGTGCCAGCAGCACCCGACAGGGGGACGAGCAGTACTTC.

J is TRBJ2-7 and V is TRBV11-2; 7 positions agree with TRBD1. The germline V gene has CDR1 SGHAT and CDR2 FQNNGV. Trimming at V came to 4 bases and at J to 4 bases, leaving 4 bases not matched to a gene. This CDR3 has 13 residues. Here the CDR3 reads CASSSDRQYEQYF. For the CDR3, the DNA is TGTGCCAGCAGCTCGGACAGGCAATACGAGCAGTACTTC.

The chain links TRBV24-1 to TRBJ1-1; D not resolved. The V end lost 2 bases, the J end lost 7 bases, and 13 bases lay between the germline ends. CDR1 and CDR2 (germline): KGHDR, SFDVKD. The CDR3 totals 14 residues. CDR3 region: CATSDSRSRDEAFF. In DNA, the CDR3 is TGTGCCACCAGTGATTCAAGGTCCCGGGATGAAGCTTTCTTT.

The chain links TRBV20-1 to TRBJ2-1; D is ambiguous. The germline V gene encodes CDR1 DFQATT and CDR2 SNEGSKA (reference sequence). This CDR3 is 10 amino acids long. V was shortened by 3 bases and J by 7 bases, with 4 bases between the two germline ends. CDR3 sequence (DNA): TGCAGTGCTAGCCCAAATGAGCAGTTCTTC. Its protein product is CSASPNEQFF.

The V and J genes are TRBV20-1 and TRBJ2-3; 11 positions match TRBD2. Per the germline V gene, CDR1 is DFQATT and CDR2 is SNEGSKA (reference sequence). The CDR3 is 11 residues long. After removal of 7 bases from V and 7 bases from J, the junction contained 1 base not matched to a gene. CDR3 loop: CSGLAGYTQYF. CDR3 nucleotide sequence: TGCAGTGGACTAGCGGGATATACGCAGTATTTT.